This T cell receptor beta chain was documented in a study of blood T cells in healthy people across ages. Notes on the study in general: Older age coincided with a roughly linear decline in TCR beta diversity per million T cells.

This clonotype has a handful of counts. Antigen: not known. Using a J-beta primer mix together with a sample-barcoded 5' primer, a second PCR was run for about 6 to 11 cycles. From the 5' RACE reads, TCRdb called clonotypes with MiXCR, one entry per CDR3 protein. The repertoire consists of 1,800,000 or so distinct CDR3 sequences, with around 42% occurring once and the leading ten covering roughly 23%. CDR1 MGHDK and CDR2 SYGVNS come from the germline V gene. Deletions cut 0 bases from V and 8 bases from J, with 13 bases between. CDR3 length equals 14 residues. Sequenced material: blood. This sequence originates from a human donor in good health. The chain couples TRBV25-1 to TRBJ1-2; perhaps TRBD1 as D (6 bases). CDR3 nucleotide sequence: TGTGCCAGCAGTGAATACGTGACAGGAGAAGGCTACACCTTC. The encoded protein is CASSEYVTGEGYTF.